This T cell receptor beta chain was captured by sequencing in a study of shared clonotypes between healthy human individuals (dated by TCRdb to 2018 to 2020). Notes on the research overall: The cohort comprised two women and three men aged 18 to 49 years. Leukapheresis yielded between about 0.9 and 9.5 billion PBMCs per donor. To estimate repertoire size and how much clonotypes are shared between individuals, the study performed deep sequencing of blood TCR repertoires from a few healthy adults. To increase sequencing depth and limit assay-specific biases, TCR repertoire library preparation and sequencing were carried out by different laboratories using diverse techniques. For each donor, CD4 naive and CD4 memory were each given three plates, CD8 naive was given two plates, and CD8 memory was given one plate. What the authors observed across the whole study: Naive subsets generally had larger estimated clonotype richness than memory subsets. When a handful of donors were compared, the shared fraction of clonotypes was 5% to 6.5% for naive CD4, 3.5% to 4% for naive CD8, 2.3% for memory CD4, and 0.35% to 0.5% for memory CD8. Sampling was restricted to blood, and TCR repertoires in tissues likely differ from the TCR repertoires found in blood. Incomplete sequencing was indicated by rarefaction of sorted-subset datasets, despite the large sequencing depth. Pairwise subsampling indicated that sequencing depth was expected to affect the degree of clonotype sharing among donors. The small number of donors limited the genetic and exposure-history diversity represented. Compared with non-shared clonotypes, clonotypes shared by all four sorted-subset donors had higher generation probabilities.

TCR CDR3 regions were amplified from genomic DNA by multiplex PCR using the deep immunoSEQ assay. For each cell subset, the extracted genomic DNA was distributed evenly across all wells of several immunoSEQ 96-well plates, and each plate served as one replicate. For sorted subsets, each replicate PCR was loaded with 200 ng genomic DNA, equivalent to some 27,000 T cell genomes. The purified libraries were quantified using a Qubit 3.0 fluorometer, sized with a Bioanalyzer 2100, and then quantified again using the KAPA Library Quantification kit. Every immunoSEQ 96-well plate was sequenced on a separate single-read 150-cycle Illumina NextSeq 550 flow cell. The study's processing was this. The immunoSEQ output contained only junctional sequences without quality scores, so filtering could not match that applied to full-length reads. To assign V/J genes and CDR3, sequences were annotated using PyIR, a Python wrapper for IgBLAST v1.9, with IMGT germline references. Reads with weak V/J assignments (E-value above 1e-6), missing CDR3, stop codons, out-of-frame junctions, or ambiguous translated residues were removed. V3J clonotypes were defined as sequences sharing the same inferred V gene, J gene, and CDR3 amino acid sequence. To compute the percentage overlap between repertoires, the number of shared unique clonotypes was divided by the size of the smaller repertoire. Repertoire richness was assessed with RTK rarefaction, the Chao1 estimator, and Recon v2.1 estimates of unobserved clonotypes. For all TCRbeta clonotypes obtained by the gDNA method from four donors, generation probabilities were computed with OLGA. Here the immuneACCESS table is served through TCRdb, limited to in-frame sequences with V and J called. Missing clones are a known gap in these copies; in checked studies unresolved V genes cover under half, and the rest lacks a known reason. V and J calls and clone size are those listed in that table; D and trimming were worked out from the DNA. In all, the sample holds about 2.1 million clones, and around 95% of those were seen once. More than 1.5% of the sample belongs to the ten largest clones.

CD8 naive samples were CD45RO-negative cells positively selected for CCR7, giving a CD45RA+CCR7+ population that excluded TemRA cells. The donors were healthy, HIV-negative adults with no recently reported acute infections or vaccinations. All donors were Caucasian adults living in Nashville, Tennessee, USA. Blood was obtained by leukapheresis, after which PBMCs were separated by Ficoll-Histopaque density gradient centrifugation and cryopreserved in liquid nitrogen vapor phase. Analytical flow cytometry was used to check the purity and quantity of each magnetically sorted T cell population. Genomic DNA was isolated from each sorted fraction and quantified by UV absorbance on a Nanodrop 2000c. From V the trimming removes 2 bases and from J it removes 5 bases, while the gene matches leave 8 bases of the junction unaccounted for. There are 16 amino acids in the CDR3, from cysteine to phenylalanine inclusive. The retained sequence is limited to the CDR3, 48 bases, with the frame set at the first base. Reading the germline V gene gives CDR1 SGHDN and CDR2 FVKESK.

Worth noting for this clone: Its binding antigen is unknown. Within one base of it there is no much larger clone, and no base qualities were kept.

The TCR was taken from a young man in good health. Some clones in this sample may be carry-over from other donors' samples. Sequencing was performed on naive CD8+ T cells from PBMCs. The cell subset or site tag for this specimen amounts to: CD45RA+CCR7+. This chain joins TRBV14 to TRBJ2-1; the central 8 bases match TRBD2. The DNA sequence is as follows: TGTGCCAGCAGCCAATTTGCCAGCGGGGGTAACAATGAGCAGTTCTTC. This yields the protein CASSQFASGGNNEQFF.